Detailed here is one T cell receptor (beta chain). Germline assignment: CDR1 MDHEN and CDR2 SYDVKM. The CDR3 has 14 residues. The trim removed 2 bases at V and 7 bases at J, leaving 5 bases unmatched. The data are from a study of blood T cell repertoires in COVID-19. The overall study: There were acute and convalescent COVID-19 samples, and they came from the United States, Italy and Spain. T cells, B-cell-depleted T cells, or PBMCs supplied cDNA or gDNA.

This table comes from immunoSEQ multiplex PCR, and its TCRdb copy is limited to in-frame clones, with some not included. Of 300,000 or so clones listed, around 87% are singletons. Sequenced material: peripheral blood. This sequence originates from a woman in her thirties or forties who had recovered from COVID-19. The rearrangement links TRBV28 to TRBJ1-2; 9 positions match TRBD1. The CDR3 coding sequence is TGTGCCAGCAGTTTAAGGGACAGGGCTGGTGGCTACACCTTC. It encodes CASSLRDRAGGYTF.